The following is a T cell receptor (beta chain) sequence with its context. The data belong to a study of control samples from healthy donors and cancer patients. V was pared by 2 bases and J by 1 base, with 9 bases between. The CDR3 extends over 15 amino acids. Germline V CDR1 and CDR2: SGHRS, YFSETQ. Repertoires were generated with immunoSEQ multiplex PCR, while TCRdb's copy carries only in-frame clones and drops some. In the table there are about 150,000 clones, 80% to 95% of which are singletons. This chain connects TRBV5-1 to TRBJ2-2; unclear D gene. Sequenced material: blood. This clonotype was obtained from a woman aged 25-40 years in good health. CDR3 sequence (DNA): TGCGCCAGCAGCTTTCGGACCGAGAACACCGGGGAGCTGTTTTTT. It translates to CASSFRTENTGELFF.